This T cell receptor beta chain was identified in a study of blood T cell repertoires in COVID-19. The wider study: Some COVID-19 samples were acute and others convalescent; all came from the United States, Italy and Spain. The cDNA or gDNA used as material had been derived from T cells, B-cell-depleted T cells, or PBMCs.

Original methodology: Reference gene primer amplification yielded estimated nucleated cell counts. The assay was immunoSEQ multiplex PCR, and TCRdb's table has in-frame clones only and misses some. V, J and clone size are taken as reported in that table, and D and trimming were inferred from the DNA itself. The sample contains fewer than 60,000 clones, over 75% of which appear only once. V lost 4 bases and J lost 2; bases outside the gene matches: 4. The CDR3 covers 14 residues. Germline-derived CDR1 and CDR2 are MDHEN and SYDVKM. The chain links TRBV28 to TRBJ1-1, with TRBD1 matching over 7 bases. Sequencing was carried out using peripheral blood. The receptor was derived from a man in his 70s with active COVID-19. The CDR3 loop is CASSWGQRNTEAFF. The CDR3 DNA reads as TGTGCCAGCAGTTGGGGACAGAGAAACACTGAAGCTTTCTTT.